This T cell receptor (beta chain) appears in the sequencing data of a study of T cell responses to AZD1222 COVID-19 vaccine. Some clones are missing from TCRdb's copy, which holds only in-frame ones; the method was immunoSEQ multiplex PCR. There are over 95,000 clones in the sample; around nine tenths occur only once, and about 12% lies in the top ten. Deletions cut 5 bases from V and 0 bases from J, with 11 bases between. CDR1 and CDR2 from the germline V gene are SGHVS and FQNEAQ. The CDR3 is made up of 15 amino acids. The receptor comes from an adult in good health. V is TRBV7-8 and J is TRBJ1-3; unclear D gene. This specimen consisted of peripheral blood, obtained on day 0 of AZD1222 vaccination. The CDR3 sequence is CASSIRDSSGNTIYF. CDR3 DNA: TGTGCCAGCAGCATACGCGATAGCTCTGGAAACACCATATATTTT.